Listed here is a single TCR beta chain. Antigen unknown. This specimen belongs to a study of CXCR3-negative and CXCR3-positive naive CD8 T cells. Preparation of TRB cDNA libraries relied on 5' RACE carrying UMI labels. Using the 5' RACE reads, TCRdb records one entry per CDR3 protein without DNA. The listing records roughly 48,000 distinct CDR3 sequences. Germline V gives CDR1 DFQATT, CDR2 SNEGSKA (reference sequence). CDR3 length: 18 amino acids. Study findings and constraints: Memory cells diverged, while naive CXCR3-positive and CXCR3-negative cells had similar TRBV-TRBJ usage. Memory CD8+ cells had much lower diversity, and both naive subsets had comparably high diversity. Surface CD5 matched across naive subsets, and TRB CDR3 properties served to infer TCR strength.

The source material was memory CD8+ T cells from blood. This receptor was identified in a human donor in good health. Some clones in this sample may be carry-over from other donors' samples. The chain recombines TRBV20-1 with TRBJ2-3; TCRdb lists TRBD1, though no DNA is available to test this call. The CDR3 sequence is CSANTGTGETISTDTQYF.